A single sample is the source of the 14 T cell receptor beta chains below, sequenced in a study of cytomegalovirus exposure and HLA in healthy donors. PCR was performed using 60 Vbeta and 13 Jbeta primers. Sequencing was performed with immunoSEQ multiplex PCR; in TCRdb, only in-frame clones are kept and a portion is missing. The table has some 130,000 clones, about 70% seen once. Material for sequencing was PBMCs. These TCRs come from a male donor in good health and CMV-seronegative.

This sequence joins TRBV28 and TRBJ1-2; D gene unclear. This CDR3 has 11 amino acids. Trimming removed 11 bases at V and 7 bases at J, with 14 bases between. Germline assignment: CDR1 MDHEN and CDR2 SYDVKM. CDR3: CASNGGIGYTF. CDR3 sequence (DNA): TGTGCCTCCAACGGAGGGATTGGCTACACCTTC.

The chain couples TRBV27 to TRBJ2-3; 9 bases map to TRBD2. CDR1 is MNHEY, CDR2 SMNVEV, per germline (reference sequence). The CDR3 sequence is 16 residues long. V lost 7 bases to trimming and J lost 5 bases; unmatched junction nucleotides: 13. The CDR3 coding sequence is TGTGCCAGCAAGGGTAGCGGGAGCTCCCGGGTAGATACGCAGTATTTT. Translation: CASKGSGSSRVDTQYF.

Turning to this clone: Other nucleotide sequences from this sample produce the same CDR3. This chain joins TRBV2 and TRBJ2-5; D might be TRBD2 (5 bases). Germline V CDR1 and CDR2: SNHLY, FYNNEI. CDR3 length: 16 amino acids. V was shortened by 5 bases and J by 5 bases, with 21 bases between the two germline ends. CDR3 DNA sequence: TGTGCCAGCAGTTCTGATCGGCTAGCTCCCGGGGAGACCCAGTACTTC. It specifies CASSSDRLAPGETQYF.

The J gene is TRBJ2-2, the V gene TRBV7-8; 9 bases fit TRBD2. The CDR3 is 17 amino acids. CDR1 and CDR2 from the germline V gene are SGHVS and FQNEAQ. V trimming: 5 bases; J trimming: 7 bases; junction bases outside the gene matches: 14. CDR3 residues: CASSPTISGGRVGELFF. CDR3 in DNA: TGTGCCAGCAGCCCAACGATCAGCGGGGGGCGTGTCGGGGAGCTGTTTTTT.

This chain joins TRBV10-3 and TRBJ1-2; D unresolved. Germline V gene sequence: CDR1 ENHRY, CDR2 SYGVKD. The V end was cut by 10 bases, the J end by 4 bases, with 13 bases between. The CDR3 runs to 12 residues. CDR3: CATSDGLYGYTF. The CDR3 coding sequence is TGTGCCACCTCGGACGGACTCTATGGCTACACCTTC.

The V call is TRBV5-4, the J call TRBJ1-2; 8 bases are a match to TRBD1. J gave up 8 bases and V 2 bases, and 8 bases lay outside the gene matches. Germline CDR1 reads SGHNT; CDR2 reads YYREEE (reference sequence). CDR3 length: 14 residues. The CDR3 nucleotides read TGTGCCAGCAGCTTACGACAGGGGCCGGGAGGCTACACCTTC. Amino acids: CASSLRQGPGGYTF. The complete variable domain, with remaining parts taken from reference TRBV5-4 and TRBJ1-2, reads ETGVTQSPTHLIKTRGQQVTLRCSSQSGHNTVSWYQQALGQGPQFIFQYYREEENGRGNFPPRFSGLQFPNYSSELNVNALELDDSALYLCASSLRQGPGGYTFGSGTRLTVV.

This clone came up once. The chain joins TRBV4-2 to TRBJ2-1; 13 bases are shared with TRBD2. CDR3 length: 19 amino acids. Germline CDR1 reads LGHNA; CDR2 reads YNFKEQ. V shed 5 bases and J 4 bases; nucleotides not matched to a gene: 14. The CDR3 region is CASSAGGLAGKGIYNEQFF. The CDR3 DNA follows: TGTGCCAGCAGCGCCGGGGGACTAGCGGGGAAGGGTATTTACAATGAGCAGTTCTTC.

The V call is TRBV7-2, the J call TRBJ2-1, with 7 bases that match TRBD1. Germline V lookup: CDR1 SGHTA, CDR2 FQGNSA. This CDR3 has 14 amino acids. The CDR3 DNA follows: TGTGCATGCCCTACGCCGGGACAGTACAATGAGCAGTTCTTC. This sequence encodes CACPTPGQYNEQFF.

The rearrangement links TRBV7-9 to TRBJ2-7, with 12 bases that match TRBD1. CDR1 is SEHNR, CDR2 FQNEAQ, per germline (reference sequence). The CDR3 extends over 19 amino acids. The trim removed 4 bases at V and 2 bases at J, leaving 15 bases unmatched. Here the CDR3 reads CASSSGQGASSGRPYEQYF. DNA for the CDR3: TGTGCCAGCAGCTCGGGACAGGGGGCGTCTAGCGGGAGACCCTACGAGCAGTACTTC.

The J gene is TRBJ1-2, the V gene TRBV29-1, with TRBD1 matching over 10 bases. Germline V gene data show CDR1 as SQVTM and CDR2 as ANQGSEA. Losses at the gene ends were 3 bases for V and 3 bases for J; bases not matched to a gene: 10. The CDR3 runs to 16 residues. CDR3 DNA sequence: TGCAGCGTTGATTCCGGGACAGGGGACTACTACTATGGCTACACCTTC. Its protein is CSVDSGTGDYYYGYTF.

The V call is TRBV11-2, the J call TRBJ1-2; D call uncertain. The V gene's germline CDR1 is SGHAT and CDR2 FQNNGV. The CDR3 consists of 12 residues. Trimming cost V 1 base and J 7 bases, with 7 bases left between them. For the CDR3, the DNA is TGTGCCAGCAGCTTAGTTGAGGGTGGCTACACCTTC. Its translation: CASSLVEGGYTF.

The rearrangement uses TRBV15 and TRBJ2-1; 7 bases line up with TRBD1. V dropped 2 bases and J dropped 4; count of bases not matched to a gene: 8. This CDR3 is 16 amino acids long. CDR1 is LNHNV, CDR2 YYDKDF, per germline (reference sequence). The CDR3 DNA reads as TGTGCCACCAGCAGACCATACGGGACAGCTTACAATGAGCAGTTCTTC. It yields the protein CATSRPYGTAYNEQFF. Based on the CDR3 plus reference TRBV15 and TRBJ2-1, the full variable domain is DAMVIQNPRYQVTQFGKPVTLSCSQTLNHNVMYWYQQKSSQAPKLLFHYYDKDFNNEADTPDNFQSRRPNTSFCFLDIRSPGLGDTAMYLCATSRPYGTAYNEQFFGPGTRLTVL.

This clone occurred once. The chain couples TRBV2 to TRBJ1-2; D call uncertain. The CDR3 runs to 15 residues. Germline loops: CDR1 SNHLY, CDR2 FYNNEI. V gave up 6 bases and J gave up 2 bases, with 16 bases separating them. This chain's CDR3 is CASRESPTTNYGYTF. For the CDR3, the DNA is TGTGCCAGCAGGGAGAGTCCTACCACGAACTATGGCTACACCTTC. Full variable domain (outside the CDR3, taken from reference TRBV2 and TRBJ1-2): EPEVTQTPSHQVTQMGQEVILRCVPISNHLYFYWYRQILGQKVEFLVSFYNNEISEKSEIFDDQFSVERPDGSNFTLKIRSTKLEDSAMYFCASRESPTTNYGYTFGSGTRLTVV.

V gene TRBV27 combines with J gene TRBJ2-3; 7 bases align to TRBD1. With V trimmed by 3 bases and J by 4 bases, 7 bases remained unmatched. The CDR3 totals 15 residues. Germline CDR1 reads MNHEY; CDR2 reads SMNVEV (reference sequence). CDR3: CASSLAGTVPDTQYF. CDR3 nucleotides: TGTGCCAGCAGTTTGGCCGGGACAGTCCCAGATACGCAGTATTTT.